This passage covers 10 T cell receptor beta chains from one sample sequenced in a study of regulatory T cells in long-lasting Graves disease. Time point here: newly diagnosed GD, antithyroid drugs for less than 3 months. PBMC-derived RNA was used for the TCR library. Relying on iRepertoire HTBI primers and Arm-PCR of CDR3 regions, the team built TCR beta libraries. TCRdb independently ran MiXCR on the multiplex PCR reads; one entry per CDR3 protein. The data contain 400,000 to 500,000 distinct CDR3 sequences, approximately 15% of them singletons. The sample was also reused in another study, on T cells in Graves' hyperthyroidism and ophthalmopathy.

The material was peripheral blood mononuclear cells (PBMCs), obtained at new diagnosis, from a patient treated with antithyroid drugs. All receptors come from a woman aged 45-59 years with Graves disease.

This clonotype has more than one count but fewer than ten. The chain carries TRBV3-1 and TRBJ1-3, with D hard to call. Germline assignment: CDR1 LGHDT and CDR2 YNNKEL (reference sequence). The CDR3 is made up of 14 amino acids. V dropped 1 base and J dropped 5 bases, with 9 bases sitting between them. The chain's CDR3 is CASSQVPGRNTIYF. CDR3 DNA sequence: TGTGCCAGCAGCCAAGTTCCGGGCCGAAACACCATATATTTT.

This clonotype has at least ten counts. The chain recombines TRBV6-2 or TRBV6-3 with TRBJ2-1; D not resolved. Trimming left V 7 bases short and J 4 bases short, with 11 bases between. The CDR3 extends over 13 amino acids. Germline V gene sequence: CDR1 MNHEY, CDR2 SVGEGT. CDR3: CASTRTAYNEQFF. As DNA, the CDR3 is TGTGCCAGCACTCGGACGGCGTACAATGAGCAGTTCTTC.

This clonotype was counted only a few times. J is TRBJ1-1 and V is TRBV10-3; possible D gene TRBD1, 6 bases. The CDR3 runs to 16 residues. The V gene lost 8 bases and the J gene lost 1 base, with 20 bases spanning the gap. Looked up from germline, CDR1 is ENHRY and CDR2 is SYGVKD. The CDR3 nucleotides are TGTGCCATCCAGAGAACCGGGGGCGCGAGGAACACTGAAGCTTTCTTT. This gives the protein CAIQRTGGARNTEAFF.

The J gene is TRBJ2-1, the V gene TRBV10-2; 10 bases are shared with TRBD2. This CDR3 has 14 amino acids. The V gene's germline CDR1 is WSHSY and CDR2 SAAADI. J was trimmed by 4 bases and V by 7 bases; bases with no gene match: 4. CDR3 in DNA: TGCGCCAGCAACATAGCGGGAGGTTACAATGAGCAGTTCTTC. As protein: CASNIAGGYNEQFF.

This clonotype showed up just a few times. The chain has TRBV5-4 and TRBJ1-2, with 12 nucleotides matching TRBD1. This CDR3 has 15 residues. The germline V gene has CDR1 SGHNT and CDR2 YYREEE (reference sequence). Trimming cost V 4 bases and J 7 bases; bases outside gene matches: 8. CDR3 nucleotides: TGTGCCAGCAGCGGAGTGGGACAGGGGGCGCTTGGCTACACCTTC. Amino acids: CASSGVGQGALGYTF.

This chain connects TRBV6-1 to TRBJ1-2; no reliable D call. The germline CDR1 and CDR2 sequences are MNHNS and SASEGT. V gave up 0 bases and J gave up 2 bases, with 10 bases separating them. CDR3 length equals 15 residues. For the CDR3, the DNA is TGTGCCAGCAGTGAAGCCCGAATAGAGAACTATGGCTACACCTTC. Its translation: CASSEARIENYGYTF.

This clonotype was counted many times. This rearrangement joins TRBV28 to TRBJ2-5, with D possibly matching TRBD1 (5 bases). The CDR3 totals 17 residues. The germline CDR1 and CDR2 sequences are MDHEN and SYDVKM. V was shortened by 1 base and J by 5 bases, with 20 bases between the two germline ends. CDR3 sequence: CASSLLVRVFDGETQYF. The CDR3 DNA reads as TGTGCCAGCAGTTTATTGGTCAGGGTCTTCGATGGCGAGACCCAGTACTTC.

This clonotype was recorded at least ten times. The junction does not match germline at one end; this may be a read error. V and J are TRBV2 and TRBJ2-2; TRBD2 matches 13 bases. CDR1 and CDR2 (germline): SNHLY, FYNNEI. This CDR3 spans 16 amino acids. The CDR3 sequence is CASSGTSGVNTGELFF. The CDR3 DNA is TGTGCCAGCAGCGGGACTAGCGGGGTGAACACCGGGGAGCTGTTCTTT.

This clonotype was detected a few times. V and J are TRBV3-1 and TRBJ2-7; perhaps TRBD1 as D (5 bases). Germline CDR1 LGHDT, CDR2 YNNKEL (reference sequence). V dropped 1 base and J dropped 2 bases, with 12 bases sitting between them. The CDR3 contains 15 residues. The CDR3, as DNA: TGTGCCAGCAGCCAAGGCATGGGGCTGGCCTACGAGCAGTACTTC. Translated, it gives CASSQGMGLAYEQYF.

The chain links TRBV19 to TRBJ2-1, with TRBD2 as a possible D gene (6 bases). Germline assignment: CDR1 LNHDA and CDR2 SQIVND (reference sequence). The CDR3 sequence is 15 residues long. The V and J ends lost 3 bases and 7 bases respectively, with 16 bases between them. CDR3 nucleotide sequence: TGTGCCAGTAGTATCCGGGGGAATACATGGAATGAGCAGTTCTTC. Protein product: CASSIRGNTWNEQFF.